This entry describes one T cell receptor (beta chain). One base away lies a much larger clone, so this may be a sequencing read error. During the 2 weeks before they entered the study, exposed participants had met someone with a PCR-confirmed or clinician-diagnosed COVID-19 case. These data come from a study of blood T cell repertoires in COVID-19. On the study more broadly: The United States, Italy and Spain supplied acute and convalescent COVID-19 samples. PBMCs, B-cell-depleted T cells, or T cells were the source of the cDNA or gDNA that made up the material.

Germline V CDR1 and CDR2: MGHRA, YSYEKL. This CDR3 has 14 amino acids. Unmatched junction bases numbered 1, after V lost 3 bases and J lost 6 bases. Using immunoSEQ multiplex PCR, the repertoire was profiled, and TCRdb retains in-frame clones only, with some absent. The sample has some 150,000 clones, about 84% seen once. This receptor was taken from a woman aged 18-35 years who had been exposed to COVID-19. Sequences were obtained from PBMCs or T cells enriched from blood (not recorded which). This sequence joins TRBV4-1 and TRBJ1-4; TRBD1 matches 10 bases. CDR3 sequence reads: CASSHGTGDEKLFF. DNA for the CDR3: TGCGCCAGCAGCCACGGGACAGGGGATGAAAAACTGTTTTTT.